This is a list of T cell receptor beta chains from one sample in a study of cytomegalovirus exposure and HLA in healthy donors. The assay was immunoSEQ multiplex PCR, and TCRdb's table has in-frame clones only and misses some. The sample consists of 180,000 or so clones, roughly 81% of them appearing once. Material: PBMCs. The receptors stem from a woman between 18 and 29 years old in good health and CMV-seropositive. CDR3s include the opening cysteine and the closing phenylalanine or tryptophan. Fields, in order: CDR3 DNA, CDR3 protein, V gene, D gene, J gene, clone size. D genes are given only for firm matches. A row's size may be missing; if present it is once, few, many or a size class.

CDR3 DNA: TGTGCCAGCAGCGTCATGGGACAGGGGGTGTCCGGCTACACCTTC
CDR3 protein: CASSVMGQGVSGYTF
V gene: TRBV9
D gene: TRBD1
J gene: TRBJ1-2
clone size: -

CDR3 DNA: TGTGCCAGCAGCCCCTCAGGGGGACAGGGGGCCGGGTTCTACGAGCAGTACTTC
CDR3 protein: CASSPSGGQGAGFYEQYF
V gene: TRBV11-2
D gene: TRBD1
J gene: TRBJ2-7
clone size: -

CDR3 DNA: TGTGCCAGCAGCTTAGGACCGAGACAGAACATGAACACTGAAGCTTTCTTT
CDR3 protein: CASSLGPRQNMNTEAFF
V gene: TRBV7-9
D gene: -
J gene: TRBJ1-1
clone size: -

CDR3 DNA: TGTGCCAGTAGTGAAGACAGGGACCCCACAGATACGCAGTATTTT
CDR3 protein: CASSEDRDPTDTQYF
V gene: TRBV19
D gene: TRBD1
J gene: TRBJ2-3
clone size: -

CDR3 DNA: TGTACCTTTATAGCCGGGGAGCTGTTTTTT
CDR3 protein: CTFIAGELFF
V gene: TRBV6-4
D gene: -
J gene: TRBJ2-2
clone size: -

CDR3 DNA: TGTGCCAGTAGTACCCCGGGTGGGGCACAGTTCTTC
CDR3 protein: CASSTPGGAQFF
V gene: TRBV19
D gene: -
J gene: TRBJ2-1
clone size: -

CDR3 DNA: TGTGCCAGCACTGATCAGGGGGCGGGTTACGAGCAGTACTTC
CDR3 protein: CASTDQGAGYEQYF
V gene: TRBV6-5
D gene: TRBD1
J gene: TRBJ2-7
clone size: -

CDR3 DNA: TGTGCCAGCAGCATTCCTTGGGGGGTAGAGCAGTTCTTC
CDR3 protein: CASSIPWGVEQFF
V gene: TRBV7-9
D gene: -
J gene: TRBJ2-1
clone size: -

CDR3 DNA: TGTGCCTGGAGTGAATTACAGGGGGGCAATGAAAAACTGTTTTTT
CDR3 protein: CAWSELQGGNEKLFF
V gene: TRBV30
D gene: TRBD1
J gene: TRBJ1-4
clone size: -

CDR3 DNA: TGTGCCAGCAGTTTGAGAATACAGGTGCTGAACACTGAAGCTTTCTTT
CDR3 protein: CASSLRIQVLNTEAFF
V gene: TRBV27
D gene: -
J gene: TRBJ1-1
clone size: -

CDR3 DNA: TGCAGCGTTGAACAGGGCACCGAAGCTTTCTTT
CDR3 protein: CSVEQGTEAFF
V gene: TRBV29-1
D gene: -
J gene: TRBJ1-1
clone size: -

CDR3 DNA: TGTGCCAGTAGTATAGAGGCAGGACAGCTCATGCGGCAATATGGCTACACCTTC
CDR3 protein: CASSIEAGQLMRQYGYTF
V gene: TRBV19
D gene: -
J gene: TRBJ1-2
clone size: -

CDR3 DNA: TGCGCCAGCAGCTTGGTGGGGGGGAACGAGCAGTACTTC
CDR3 protein: CASSLVGGNEQYF
V gene: TRBV5-1
D gene: TRBD2
J gene: TRBJ2-7
clone size: -

CDR3 DNA: TGTGCCAGCAGCTTAGCGCGGTCCGGGGGGACCCAGTACTTC
CDR3 protein: CASSLARSGGTQYF
V gene: TRBV7-2
D gene: -
J gene: TRBJ2-5
clone size: -

CDR3 DNA: TGTGCCAGCAGCTCCCGGGGGGGCGGGGAGCTAGATACGCAGTATTTT
CDR3 protein: CASSSRGGGELDTQYF
V gene: TRBV9
D gene: TRBD2
J gene: TRBJ2-3
clone size: -

CDR3 DNA: TGCGCCAGCAGCCAGCAGATTAGCGGGGGACCAGGGGATACGCAGTATTTT
CDR3 protein: CASSQQISGGPGDTQYF
V gene: TRBV4-1
D gene: TRBD2
J gene: TRBJ2-3
clone size: -

CDR3 DNA: TGTGCCAGCAGCCCGAGGGGGGGGATAGACTACAATGAGCAGTTCTTC
CDR3 protein: CASSPRGGIDYNEQFF
V gene: TRBV13
D gene: -
J gene: TRBJ2-1
clone size: few

CDR3 DNA: TGTGCCAGCAGCTCACAGGGACGTGGCTACACCTTC
CDR3 protein: CASSSQGRGYTF
V gene: TRBV7-8
D gene: -
J gene: TRBJ1-2
clone size: -

CDR3 DNA: TGTGCCAGTAGCCCGATAGACAGCTCCTACGAGCAGTACTTC
CDR3 protein: CASSPIDSSYEQYF
V gene: TRBV19
D gene: -
J gene: TRBJ2-7
clone size: -

CDR3 DNA: TGTGCCAGCAGTGGGCTAGGGGGGGTCAATGAGCAGTTCTTC
CDR3 protein: CASSGLGGVNEQFF
V gene: TRBV6-1
D gene: -
J gene: TRBJ2-1
clone size: -

CDR3 DNA: TGCGCCAGCAGCTTGGTGGCAGGGGTGGATACGCAGTATTTT
CDR3 protein: CASSLVAGVDTQYF
V gene: TRBV5-1
D gene: -
J gene: TRBJ2-3
clone size: -

CDR3 DNA: TGCAGCGTTGAGGGAAGAGCGGCGGGCCAGACCTACGAGCAGTACTTC
CDR3 protein: CSVEGRAAGQTYEQYF
V gene: TRBV29-1
D gene: -
J gene: TRBJ2-7
clone size: -

CDR3 DNA: TGTGCCTGGAGTGTGTTCCTAGCGGGGGACAATGAGCAGTTCTTC
CDR3 protein: CAWSVFLAGDNEQFF
V gene: TRBV30
D gene: TRBD2
J gene: TRBJ2-1
clone size: -

CDR3 DNA: TGTGCCAGCAGCGCCCGGGACAGAGACACCGGGGAGCTGTTTTTT
CDR3 protein: CASSARDRDTGELFF
V gene: TRBV5-4
D gene: TRBD1
J gene: TRBJ2-2
clone size: -

CDR3 DNA: TGTGCCAGCAGCAGTACGACTGCAGGGGACGAGCAGTACTTC
CDR3 protein: CASSSTTAGDEQYF
V gene: TRBV21-1
D gene: -
J gene: TRBJ2-7
clone size: -

CDR3 DNA: TGTGCCAGCAGCGATAGCGGGGGGCGCACCGGGGAGCTGTTTTTT
CDR3 protein: CASSDSGGRTGELFF
V gene: TRBV13
D gene: TRBD2
J gene: TRBJ2-2
clone size: -